The 10 T cell receptor beta chains listed next were all sequenced from one sample in a study of post-analysis software for immune sequencing data. Broader study findings: Controls showed lower frequencies than patients for roughly 5 TRBV segments, and TRBV5-6, TRBV5-1 and TRBV20-1 were among these.

These TCRs are of unknown antigen specificity. Each TCR beta cDNA library carried unique molecular identifiers. Via MiXCR, TCRdb re-called the PCR reads, giving one row per CDR3 protein. The sample comprises some 690,000 distinct CDR3 sequences, about 32% of which are singletons, and about 0.5% rests with the top ten. The sequenced sample was blood. The receptors were gathered from a girl aged 10-17 years with multiple sclerosis.

Comments on this clonotype: A much larger clonotype is one base distant, so this may be a read error. The genes are TRBV12-3 or TRBV12-4 and TRBJ2-5; D gene uncertain. CDR3 length: 12 amino acids. With 6 bases removed from V and 11 bases from J, the gap between germline ends came to 16 bases. The CDR3 reads CASSSRGHEQYF. In DNA form, the CDR3 reads TGTGCCAGCAGCTCACGTGGGCATGAGCAGTACTTC.

This clonotype was seen at least ten times. The V call is TRBV20-1, the J call TRBJ2-5; D is unclear. V dropped 6 bases and J dropped 5 bases, with 13 bases sitting between them. CDR3 length: 12 amino acids. Germline loops: CDR1 DFQATT, CDR2 SNEGSKA (reference sequence). The DNA of the CDR3 is TGCAGTGCCCGACCGGTCGGGGAGACCCAGTACTTC. Protein product: CSARPVGETQYF.

The CDR3 DNA sequence: TGTGCCAGCAGCTCGGACAGGGCTAATTCACCCCTCCACTTT. It codes for CASSSDRANSPLHF. The chain employs TRBV7-9 and TRBJ1-6; 8 bases agree with TRBD1. CDR1 and CDR2 from the germline V gene are SEHNR and FQNEAQ (reference sequence). CDR3 size: 14 residues. V trimming: 4 bases; J trimming: 6 bases; junction bases outside the gene matches: 2. Full variable domain (outside the CDR3, taken from reference TRBV7-9 and TRBJ1-6): DTGVSQNPRHKITKRGQNVTFRCDPISEHNRLYWYRQTLGQGPEFLTYFQNEAQLEKSRLLSDRFSAERPKGSFSTLEIQRTEQGDSAMYLCASSSDRANSPLHFGNGTRLTVT.

This sequence joins TRBV6-6 and TRBJ1-4; 7 bases line up with TRBD1. The CDR3 is made up of 16 amino acids. Germline CDR1 MNHNY, CDR2 SVGAGI (reference sequence). V lost 4 bases and J lost 1; bases outside the gene matches: 6. The DNA for the CDR3 is TGTGCCAGCAGTTTTTCCCAGGGGGTAACTAATGAAAAACTGTTTTTT. It specifies CASSFSQGVTNEKLFF.

This clonotype was recorded at least ten times. This chain connects TRBV6-2 or TRBV6-3 to TRBJ2-7; D is possibly TRBD2 (6 bases). The CDR3 has 18 amino acids. Trimming took 0 bases from V and 4 from J, leaving 22 bases between them. Germline CDR1 is MNHEY and CDR2 is SVGEGT. The CDR3 DNA reads as TGTGCCAGCAGTTACTCTGCGCTAGCGTTGAATGTTTTGTACGAGCAGTACTTC. Translation: CASSYSALALNVLYEQYF.

The chain uses TRBV5-1 and TRBJ1-2; TRBD1 is a possible D gene (5 bases). The CDR3 extends over 16 amino acids. The germline V gene has CDR1 SGHRS and CDR2 YFSETQ. The V and J ends lost 5 bases and 9 bases respectively, with 26 bases between them. The CDR3 is CASRISGTNIAGRYTF. The CDR3 nucleotides are TGCGCCAGCAGGATATCCGGGACCAATATAGCCGGTCGCTACACCTTC.

This rearrangement joins TRBV7-9 to TRBJ2-5; the D is unclear. Germline V lookup: CDR1 SEHNR, CDR2 FQNEAQ (reference sequence). The CDR3 contains 16 residues. The V gene lost 2 bases and the J gene lost 3 bases, with 16 bases spanning the gap. CDR3 nucleotides: TGTGCCAGCAGCTTAACTGTTTTTGGGCTAGAAGAGACCCAGTACTTC. Its translation: CASSLTVFGLEETQYF.

The chain employs TRBV7-2 and TRBJ2-7; possibly TRBD1 for D (6 bases). Trimming pared 3 bases from V and 5 bases from J, leaving 14 bases between. The CDR3 is 14 amino acids. Germline CDR1 is SGHTA and CDR2 is FQGNSA. The CDR3 DNA is TGTGCCAGCAGCTTTAGAGCAGGGGCCAACGAGCAGTACTTC. This sequence encodes CASSFRAGANEQYF.

This clonotype was recorded a few times. The chain carries TRBV20-1 and TRBJ2-3, with D unclear. CDR1 and CDR2 from the germline V gene are DFQATT and SNEGSKA (reference sequence). The CDR3 is 15 amino acids. The V and J ends lost 2 bases and 1 base respectively, with 13 bases between them. The CDR3 DNA reads TGCAGTGCTAGAAGGGTGGTAGTTGGCACAGATACGCAGTATTTT. Translating it yields CSARRVVVGTDTQYF.

The genes are TRBV6-2 or TRBV6-3 and TRBJ2-1, with a tentative D call TRBD1 (6 bases). Trimming shortened V by 6 bases and J by 5 bases, and 14 bases separated the two germline ends. The CDR3 has 14 residues. The germline V gene encodes CDR1 MNHEY and CDR2 SVGEGT. CDR3 DNA sequence: TGTGCCAGCAGGCGACAGGATAGGGACAATGAGCAGTTCTTC. It codes for CASRRQDRDNEQFF.